This note documents a single T cell receptor (beta chain) sequence. From RNA transcripts, TCR beta CDR3 regions were amplified. The primer set for the first-round RT-PCR of the TCR CDR3 was HTBI. TCRdb called the multiplex PCR reads again in MiXCR, with one record for every CDR3 protein. The table shows 350,000 or so distinct CDR3 sequences, with roughly 18% occurring only once. The CDR3 totals 14 residues. Trimming cost V 0 bases and J 2 bases, with 7 bases left between them. CDR1 ENHRY and CDR2 SYGVKD come from the germline V gene. These data originate in a study of T cells in Graves' hyperthyroidism and ophthalmopathy.

The chain uses TRBV10-3 and TRBJ1-1; D is ambiguous. The sequence came from a woman between 50 and 59 years old with Graves' hyperthyroidism. What was sequenced was blood. This chain's CDR3 is CAISESPGNTEAFF. Written as DNA, the CDR3 is TGTGCCATCAGTGAGTCTCCAGGAAACACTGAAGCTTTCTTT.